These T cell receptor beta chains were read from a single sample in a study of PD-L1 blockade in urothelial cancer. Only in-frame clones appear in the TCRdb table, and some are missing; sequencing was by immunoSEQ multiplex PCR. The table shows fewer than 40,000 clones, with more than 80% occurring only once. The source material was PBMCs, sampled around atezolizumab (anti-PD-L1) treatment. The receptors come from a man between 70 and 80 years old with urothelial cancer. CDR3s include the opening cysteine and the closing phenylalanine or tryptophan. Each record gives: D gene, J gene, V gene, clone size, CDR3 DNA, CDR3 protein. The D gene is left open where the match is weak. Some rows have no size entry. The others give once, few or many, or a class for an expanded clone.

>TRBD1|TRBJ2-7|TRBV6-5|few
TGTGCCAAGACAGGGTACGAGCAGTACTTC
CAKTGYEQYF
>NA|TRBJ2-3|TRBV2|few
TGTGCCAGCAGAGGGGGAACAGATACGCAGTATTTT
CASRGGTDTQYF
>TRBD2|TRBJ2-1|TRBV19|NA
TGTGCCAGTAAGTCTGCGGGAGTGAGCAATGAGCAGTTCTTC
CASKSAGVSNEQFF
>TRBD2|TRBJ2-3|TRBV7-9|once
TGTGCCAGCATCCGACCAAGACTAGCGGGAGGGGCGGGCACAGATACGCAGTATTTT
CASIRPRLAGGAGTDTQYF
>NA|TRBJ2-7|TRBV7-6|NA
TGTGCCAGCAGCTTTTATGGGAGCTACGAGCAGTACTTC
CASSFYGSYEQYF
>NA|TRBJ1-2|TRBV28|NA
TGTGCCAGCACCCCGGGGGGCCCCCAGCAGGGCTACACCTTC
CASTPGGPQQGYTF
>NA|TRBJ2-3|TRBV19|once
TGTGCCAGTAGTATAGACCGGGGAGCTAGCACAGATACGCAGTATTTT
CASSIDRGASTDTQYF
>TRBD2|TRBJ2-7|TRBV10-2|NA
TGCGCCAGCAGCCCGGGACTAGCGGGATACTACGAGCAGTACTTC
CASSPGLAGYYEQYF
>NA|TRBJ1-5|TRBV21-1|NA
TGTGCCAGCAGCCCTAAGACAGAATATAGCAATCAGCCCCAGCATTTT
CASSPKTEYSNQPQHF
>NA|TRBJ1-3|TRBV19|NA
TGTGCCACTTTGAGCTCTGGAAACACCATATATTTT
CATLSSGNTIYF
>TRBD2|TRBJ2-7|TRBV7-9|NA
TGTGCCAGCAGCTTACTAGCGGGAGCATACGAGCAGTACTTC
CASSLLAGAYEQYF
>TRBD1|TRBJ1-2|TRBV7-9|few
TGTGCCAGCAGCCACCCGCGACAGGGGGCCGGTGGCTACACCTTC
CASSHPRQGAGGYTF
>TRBD1|TRBJ2-7|TRBV19|NA
TGTGCCAGTAGTATCGGAAGGGGGCTATACGAGCAGTACTTC
CASSIGRGLYEQYF
>TRBD1|TRBJ1-1|TRBV6-6|NA
TGTGCCAGCAGTCCGGCCACAGGGGACACTGAAGCTTTCTTT
CASSPATGDTEAFF
>TRBD1|TRBJ2-1|TRBV15|once
TGTGCCACCAGCCGGGACAGGGGGCTTGTTGAGCAGTTCTTC
CATSRDRGLVEQFF
>TRBD2|TRBJ2-2|TRBV5-4|NA
TGTGCCAGCAGCCGAAAAACAGGGACTAGCGGGGCCGGGGAGCTGTTTTTT
CASSRKTGTSGAGELFF
>TRBD1|TRBJ2-1|TRBV6-5|NA
TGTGCCAGCAGCAAGACAGGGGCGGTTAATGAGCAGTTCTTC
CASSKTGAVNEQFF
>NA|TRBJ2-6|TRBV19|NA
TGTGCCAGTAGTATAGACAGGTGGGGGGCCAACGTCCTGACTTTC
CASSIDRWGANVLTF
>TRBD2|TRBJ2-1|TRBV5-1|NA
TGCGCCAGCAGCTTGGGACTAGCGGGAGGGGGTTCCTACAATGAGCAGTTCTTC
CASSLGLAGGGSYNEQFF
>TRBD2|TRBJ2-3|TRBV29-1|NA
TGCAGCGCCGCCGGGGGGGGTTCTGGAGATACGCAGTATTTT
CSAAGGGSGDTQYF
>TRBD1|TRBJ1-5|TRBV5-8|NA
TGTGCCAGCAGCGAGGGGACAGGGCTGTATCAGCCCCAGCATTTT
CASSEGTGLYQPQHF
>TRBD2|TRBJ2-7|TRBV6-5|NA
TGTGCCAGCCTAAGTTGGCGGGAGCCCTACGAGCAGTACTTC
CASLSWREPYEQYF
>TRBD1|TRBJ2-7|TRBV27|once
TGTGCCAGCTGCCCGGGACAGGGTCCCTACGAGCAGTACTTC
CASCPGQGPYEQYF
>NA|TRBJ2-7|TRBV4-2|NA
TGTGCCAGCAGCCAGTCCCTAGCCGACCCCCCGGCCGAGCAGTACTTC
CASSQSLADPPAEQYF
>TRBD2|TRBJ2-7|TRBV4-2|NA
TGTGCCAGCAGCCAAGATCTGGGGGGGACTAGCGGGTCCTACGAGCAGTACTTC
CASSQDLGGTSGSYEQYF
>TRBD2|TRBJ2-3|TRBV10-1|NA
TGCGCCAGCAGTGAGTCGAGGGGAGCGGGACCAGATACGCAGTATTTT
CASSESRGAGPDTQYF
>NA|TRBJ1-5|TRBV30|NA
TGTGCCTGGAGTGGGGTGGAGGTCAATCAGCCCCAGCATTTT
CAWSGVEVNQPQHF
>TRBD1|TRBJ1-2|TRBV7-3|NA
TGTGCCAGCAGCTTAGGGGACAGAGATGGCTACACCTTC
CASSLGDRDGYTF
>NA|TRBJ2-2|TRBV9|NA
TGTGCCAGCAGCGTAGAAGACGGGAGCGTCTCCGGGGAGCTGTTTTTT
CASSVEDGSVSGELFF
>NA|TRBJ1-5|TRBV19|NA
TGTGCCAGTAGTCCGGACACGGCTTATAGCAATCAGCCCCAGCATTTT
CASSPDTAYSNQPQHF
>TRBD1|TRBJ1-1|TRBV4-1|NA
TGCGCCAGCAGCCAAAAGGGGGGGACAGGAAACACTGAAGCTTTCTTT
CASSQKGGTGNTEAFF
>TRBD1|TRBJ2-1|TRBV28|NA
TGTGCCAGCAGCGAGACAGGGGTAACCTACAATGAGCAGTTCTTC
CASSETGVTYNEQFF
>NA|TRBJ2-7|TRBV7-2|NA
TGTGCCAGCAGCTTAGGGGGAGTGGTCCACGAGCAGTACTTC
CASSLGGVVHEQYF
>NA|TRBJ1-3|TRBV11-2|NA
TGTGCCAGCAGCTTATCTAATATAGCCTCTGGAAACACCATATATTTT
CASSLSNIASGNTIYF
>NA|TRBJ2-7|TRBV29-1|NA
TGCAGCGTTGATGGCGGGGCCAGTAGGAGCTCCTACGAGCAGTACTTC
CSVDGGASRSSYEQYF
>NA|TRBJ1-3|TRBV19|once
TGTGCCAGTAGTTCGACAGCTGGAAACACCATATATTTT
CASSSTAGNTIYF
>TRBD2|TRBJ2-1|TRBV29-1|NA
TGCAGCGTTAAAGGACTAGCGGGAAATGAGCAGTTCTTC
CSVKGLAGNEQFF